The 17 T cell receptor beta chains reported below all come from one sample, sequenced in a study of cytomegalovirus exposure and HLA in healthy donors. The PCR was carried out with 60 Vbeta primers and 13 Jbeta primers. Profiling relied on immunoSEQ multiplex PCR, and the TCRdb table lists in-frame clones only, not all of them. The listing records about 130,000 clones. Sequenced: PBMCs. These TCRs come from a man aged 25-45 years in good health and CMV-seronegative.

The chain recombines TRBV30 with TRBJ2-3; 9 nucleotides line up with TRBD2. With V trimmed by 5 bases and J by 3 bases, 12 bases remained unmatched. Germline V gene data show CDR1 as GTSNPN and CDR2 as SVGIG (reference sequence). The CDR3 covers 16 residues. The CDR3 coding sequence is TGTGCCTGGGACCCGGCGCTTAGCGGGAGAACAGATACGCAGTATTTT. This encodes CAWDPALSGRTDTQYF.

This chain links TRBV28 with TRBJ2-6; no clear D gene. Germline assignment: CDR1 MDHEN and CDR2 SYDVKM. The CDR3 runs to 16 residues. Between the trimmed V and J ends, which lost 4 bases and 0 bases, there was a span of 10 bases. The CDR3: CASSSPMSSGANVLTF. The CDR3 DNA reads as TGTGCCAGCAGTTCGCCTATGAGCTCTGGGGCCAACGTCCTGACTTTC.

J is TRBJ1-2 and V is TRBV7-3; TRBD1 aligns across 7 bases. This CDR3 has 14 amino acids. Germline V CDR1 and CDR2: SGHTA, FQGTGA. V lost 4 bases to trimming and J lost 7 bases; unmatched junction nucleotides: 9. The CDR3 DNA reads TGTGCCAGCAGCTCGACAGGGACGTCCGGTGGCTACACCTTC. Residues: CASSSTGTSGGYTF.

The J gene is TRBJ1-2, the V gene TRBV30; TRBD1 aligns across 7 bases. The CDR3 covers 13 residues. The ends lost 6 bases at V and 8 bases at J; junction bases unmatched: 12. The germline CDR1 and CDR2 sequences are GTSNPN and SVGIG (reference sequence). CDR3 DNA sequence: TGTGCCTGTCCTCAACCGGGACAGAAAGGCTACACCTTC. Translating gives CACPQPGQKGYTF.

The CDR3 protein is CASSWTSGRDNEQFF. The CDR3 DNA sequence: TGCGCCAGCAGCTGGACTAGCGGGAGGGACAATGAGCAGTTCTTC. The rearrangement uses TRBV5-1 and TRBJ2-1; 15 bases match TRBD2. J was trimmed by 5 bases and V by 3 bases; bases with no gene match: 0. This CDR3 comprises 15 residues. CDR1 is SGHRS and CDR2 is YFSETQ in the germline V gene.

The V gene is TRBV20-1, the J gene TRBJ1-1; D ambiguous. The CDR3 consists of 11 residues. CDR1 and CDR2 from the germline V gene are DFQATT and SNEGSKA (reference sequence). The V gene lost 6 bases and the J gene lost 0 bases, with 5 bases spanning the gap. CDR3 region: CSAPLNTEAFF. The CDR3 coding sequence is TGCAGTGCCCCTTTGAACACTGAAGCTTTCTTT.

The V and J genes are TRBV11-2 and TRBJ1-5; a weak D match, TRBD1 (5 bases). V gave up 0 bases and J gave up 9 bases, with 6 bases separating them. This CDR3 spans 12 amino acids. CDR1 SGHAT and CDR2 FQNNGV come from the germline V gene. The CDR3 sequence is CASSLDGGPQHF. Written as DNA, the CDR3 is TGTGCCAGCAGCTTAGACGGGGGGCCCCAGCATTTT.

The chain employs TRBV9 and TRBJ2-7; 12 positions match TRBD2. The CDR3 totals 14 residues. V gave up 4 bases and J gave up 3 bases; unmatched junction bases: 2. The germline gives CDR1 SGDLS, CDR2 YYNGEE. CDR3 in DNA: TGTGCCAGCAGCCTAGCGGGAGGGGGCTACGAGCAGTACTTC. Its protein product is CASSLAGGGYEQYF. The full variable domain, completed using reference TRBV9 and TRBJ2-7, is DSGVTQTPKHLITATGQRVTLRCSPRSGDLSVYWYQQSLDQGLQFLIQYYNGEERAKGNILERFSAQQFPDLHSELNLSSLELGDSALYFCASSLAGGGYEQYFGPGTRLTVT.

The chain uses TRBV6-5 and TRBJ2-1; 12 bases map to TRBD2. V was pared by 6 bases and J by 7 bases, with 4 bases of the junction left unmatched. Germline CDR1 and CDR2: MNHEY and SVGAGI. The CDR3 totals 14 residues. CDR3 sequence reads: CASSGLAGSNEQFF. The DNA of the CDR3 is TGTGCCAGCAGCGGACTAGCGGGAAGTAATGAGCAGTTCTTC.

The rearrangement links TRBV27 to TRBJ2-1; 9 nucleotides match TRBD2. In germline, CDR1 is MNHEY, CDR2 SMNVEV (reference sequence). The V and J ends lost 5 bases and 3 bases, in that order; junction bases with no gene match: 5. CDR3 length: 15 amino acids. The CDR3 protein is CASSRGRAYYNEQFF. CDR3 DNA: TGTGCCAGCAGTCGCGGGAGGGCTTACTACAATGAGCAGTTCTTC.

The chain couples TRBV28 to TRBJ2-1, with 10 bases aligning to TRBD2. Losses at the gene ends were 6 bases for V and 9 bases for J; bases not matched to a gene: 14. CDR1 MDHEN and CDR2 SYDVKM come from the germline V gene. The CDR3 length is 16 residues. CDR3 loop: CASRPGALAGESEQFF. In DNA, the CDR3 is TGTGCCAGCAGGCCTGGAGCGCTAGCGGGAGAGAGTGAGCAGTTCTTC.

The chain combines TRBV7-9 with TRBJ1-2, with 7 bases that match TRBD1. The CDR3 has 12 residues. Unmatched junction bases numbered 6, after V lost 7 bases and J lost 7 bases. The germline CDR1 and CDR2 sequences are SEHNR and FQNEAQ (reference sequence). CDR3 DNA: TGTGCCAGCAACCCTCACAGGGGTGGCTACACCTTC. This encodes CASNPHRGGYTF.

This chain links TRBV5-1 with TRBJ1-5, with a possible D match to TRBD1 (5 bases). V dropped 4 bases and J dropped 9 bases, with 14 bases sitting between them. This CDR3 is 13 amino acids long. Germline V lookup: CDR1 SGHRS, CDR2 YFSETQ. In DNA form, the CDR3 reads TGCGCCAGCAGCCCGGAGGGGTTGGGGCCCCAGCATTTT. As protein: CASSPEGLGPQHF.

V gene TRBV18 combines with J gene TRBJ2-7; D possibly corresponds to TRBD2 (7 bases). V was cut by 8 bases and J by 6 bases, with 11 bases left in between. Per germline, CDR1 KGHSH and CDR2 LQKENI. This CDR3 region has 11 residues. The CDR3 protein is CASQGGAEQYF. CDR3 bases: TGTGCCAGCCAAGGGGGGGCCGAGCAGTACTTC.

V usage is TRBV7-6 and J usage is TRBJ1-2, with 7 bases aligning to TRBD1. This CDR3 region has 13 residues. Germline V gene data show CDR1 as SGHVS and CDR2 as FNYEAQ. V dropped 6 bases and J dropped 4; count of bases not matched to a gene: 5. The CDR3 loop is CASSTGVFYGYTF. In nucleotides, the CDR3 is TGTGCCAGCAGTACAGGGGTTTTCTATGGCTACACCTTC. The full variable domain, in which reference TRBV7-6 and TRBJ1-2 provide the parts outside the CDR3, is GAGVSQSPRYKVTKRGQDVALRCDPISGHVSLYWYRQALGQGPEFLTYFNYEAQQDKSGLPNDRFSAERPEGSISTLTIQRTEQRDSAMYRCASSTGVFYGYTFGSGTRLTVV.

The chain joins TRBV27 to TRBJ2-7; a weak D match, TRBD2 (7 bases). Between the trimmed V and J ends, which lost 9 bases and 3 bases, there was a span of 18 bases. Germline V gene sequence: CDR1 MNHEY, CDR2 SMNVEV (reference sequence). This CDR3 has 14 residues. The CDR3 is CASTSAGAIYEQYF. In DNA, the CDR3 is TGTGCCAGTACCTCCGCGGGGGCTATCTACGAGCAGTACTTC.

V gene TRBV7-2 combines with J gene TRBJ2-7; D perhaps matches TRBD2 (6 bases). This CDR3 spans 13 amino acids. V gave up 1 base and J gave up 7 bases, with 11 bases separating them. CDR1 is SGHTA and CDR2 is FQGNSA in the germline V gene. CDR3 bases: TGTGCCAGCAGCTTAGGCCGGGCGGGAGAGCAGTACTTC. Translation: CASSLGRAGEQYF.